The T cell receptor (beta chain) described here comes from a study of T cell repertoires in cytomegalovirus infection. The overall study: Signatures in public TCR beta sequences pointed to both CMV infection and matching HLA type.

Many counts were recorded for this clonotype. Its target is not known. J was trimmed by 1 base and V by 5 bases; bases with no gene match: 3. The V gene's germline CDR1 is SGHVS and CDR2 FQNEAQ. The CDR3 has 15 residues. Findings of the study overall: Cumulative public TCR beta family frequency identified carriers of CMV plus the relevant HLA.

From the reads, TCRdb called clonotypes with MiXCR, one entry per CDR3 protein. The data contain about 140,000 distinct CDR3 sequences, about 6% of them singletons. Sequencing was performed on PBMCs. This chain links TRBV7-8 with TRBJ2-3, with 10 bases aligning to TRBD2. The TCR was taken from a human donor in good health (CMV status not recorded). Some clones in this sample may be carry-over from other donors' samples. The CDR3 sequence is CASSAGTSGTDTQYF. In nucleotides, the CDR3 is TGTGCCAGCAGCGCTGGGACTAGCGGCACAGATACGCAGTATTTT. The variable domain in full, with the rest retrieved from reference TRBV7-8 and TRBJ2-3, is GAGVSQSPRYKVAKRGQDVALRCDPISGHVSLFWYQQALGQGPEFLTYFQNEAQLDKSGLPSDRFFAERPEGSVSTLKIQRTQQEDSAVYLCASSAGTSGTDTQYFGPGTRLTVL.